This record looks at one TCR beta chain sequence and its context. What it binds is unknown. This sample was taken from a study of shared clonotypes between healthy human individuals. Regarding the study as a whole: The study found lower generation probabilities in non-shared clonotypes than in those shared by all four donors.

Germline assignment: CDR1 SEHNR and CDR2 FQNEAQ (reference sequence). The CDR3 loop spans 17 amino acids. Trimming took 5 bases from V and 8 from J; bases not matched to a gene: 15. Samples underwent the assay at deep level. Splitting of each subset's genomic DNA was done evenly across several immunoSEQ plates. Sequenced by immunoSEQ multiplex PCR; TCRdb stores in-frame clones only, minus some. The data show approximately 2.5 million clones, with 80% to 95% seen just once and approximately 0.36% held by the top ten. V gene TRBV7-9 combines with J gene TRBJ1-4; 9 positions agree with TRBD1. Sample: naive CD4+ T cells from PBMCs. Sample subset: CD45RA+ positively selected. This receptor was identified in a man between 18 and 29 years old in good health. Some clones in this sample may be carry-over from other donors' samples. The CDR3 bases are TGTGCCAGCAGCAAAAGGGGGCACAGGGGGCTTGGGGAAAAACTGTTTTTT. Translating it yields CASSKRGHRGLGEKLFF.